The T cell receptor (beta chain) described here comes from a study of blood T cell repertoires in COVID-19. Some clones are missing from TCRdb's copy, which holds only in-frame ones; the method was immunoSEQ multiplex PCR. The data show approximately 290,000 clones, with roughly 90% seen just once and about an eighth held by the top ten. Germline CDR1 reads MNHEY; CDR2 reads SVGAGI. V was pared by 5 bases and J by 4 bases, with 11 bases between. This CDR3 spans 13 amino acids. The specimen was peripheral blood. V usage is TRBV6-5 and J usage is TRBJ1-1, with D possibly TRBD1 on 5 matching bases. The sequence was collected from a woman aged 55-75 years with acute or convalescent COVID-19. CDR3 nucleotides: TGTGCCAGCAGTAGAGCCGGGGGCACTGAAGCTTTCTTT. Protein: CASSRAGGTEAFF.